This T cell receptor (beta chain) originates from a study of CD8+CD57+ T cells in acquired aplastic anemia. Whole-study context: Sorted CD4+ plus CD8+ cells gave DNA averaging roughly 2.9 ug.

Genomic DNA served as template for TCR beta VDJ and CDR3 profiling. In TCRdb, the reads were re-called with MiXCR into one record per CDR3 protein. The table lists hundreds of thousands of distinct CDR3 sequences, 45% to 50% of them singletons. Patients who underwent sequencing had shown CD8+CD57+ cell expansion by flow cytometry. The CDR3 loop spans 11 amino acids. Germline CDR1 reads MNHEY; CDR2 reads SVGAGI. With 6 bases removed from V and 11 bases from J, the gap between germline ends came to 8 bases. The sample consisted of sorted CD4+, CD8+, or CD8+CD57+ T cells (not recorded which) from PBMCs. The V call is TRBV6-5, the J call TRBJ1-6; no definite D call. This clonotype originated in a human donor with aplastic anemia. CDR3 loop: CASRPVTPLHF. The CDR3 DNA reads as TGTGCCAGCAGGCCCGTGACACCCCTCCACTTT.